Each of the 15 T cell receptor beta chains below was sequenced from the same sample in a study of Ad26.COV2.S vaccination and SARS-CoV-2 variants. The treatment here: roughly 20 received Ad26.COV2.S at low or high dose, single or two shots; five or six received placebo; per-sample allocation not given. Vaccine and placebo recipients were sampled on day 63 after the first injection. Method: immunoSEQ multiplex PCR; TCRdb's copy keeps in-frame clones and lacks some. Of fewer than 400,000 clones listed, approximately 86% are singletons. Sequenced here: peripheral blood, sampled in a trial of Ad26.COV2.S vaccine versus placebo. The receptor set was obtained from a person aged 18-65 years who received the Ad26.COV2.S COVID-19 vaccine or a placebo.

The chain couples TRBV5-4 to TRBJ2-1; the D gene is possibly TRBD2 (6 bases). V was cut by 5 bases and J by 7 bases, with 10 bases left in between. From germline, CDR1 is SGHNT and CDR2 YYREEE (reference sequence). This CDR3 has 12 residues. This chain's CDR3 is CASRIAENEQFF. CDR3 bases: TGTGCCAGCAGGATAGCGGAAAATGAGCAGTTCTTC.

This clone has just one count. The gene calls are TRBV3-1 (or the pseudogene TRBV3-2) and TRBJ1-1; no firm D call. Trimming removed 4 bases at V and 5 bases at J, with 17 bases between. The CDR3 contains 15 residues. Germline CDR1 is LGHDT and CDR2 is YNNKEL (reference sequence). CDR3 sequence reads: CASSRMGNPGTEAFF. The CDR3 DNA follows: TGTGCCAGCAGCCGTATGGGTAATCCGGGGACTGAAGCTTTCTTT.

The chain joins TRBV7-9 to TRBJ2-5, with 10 bases lining up with TRBD1. This CDR3 is built from 16 residues. V lost 4 bases and J lost 4; bases outside the gene matches: 9. Per germline, CDR1 SEHNR and CDR2 FQNEAQ (reference sequence). CDR3 DNA: TGTGCCAGCAGCTCAATGACAGGGGGCCAAGGAGAGACCCAGTACTTC. Translation gives CASSSMTGGQGETQYF.

This chain uses TRBV6-2 or TRBV6-3 with TRBJ1-5; perhaps TRBD1 as D (5 bases). With 2 bases removed from V and 6 bases from J, the gap between germline ends came to 11 bases. The CDR3 extends over 14 amino acids. Germline V gives CDR1 MNHEY, CDR2 SVGEGT. The CDR3: CASSYVQVGQPQHF. As DNA, the CDR3 is TGTGCCAGCAGTTACGTACAGGTGGGTCAGCCCCAGCATTTT.

This clone appeared a single time. This sequence joins TRBV15 and TRBJ2-6, with D unresolved. This CDR3 region has 12 residues. CDR1 is LNHNV, CDR2 YYDKDF, per germline (reference sequence). Trimming cost V 9 bases and J 2 bases, with 5 bases left between them. The CDR3 coding sequence is TGTGCCACTTCTCCTGGGGCCAACGTCCTGACTTTC. It yields the protein CATSPGANVLTF.

The chain is built from TRBV10-3 and TRBJ1-1; D remains unclear. In germline, CDR1 is ENHRY, CDR2 SYGVKD. This CDR3 has 13 amino acids. Between the trimmed V and J ends, which lost 3 bases and 3 bases, there was a span of 8 bases. The CDR3, as DNA: TGTGCCATCAGTGAAGGGAGGGACACTGAAGCTTTCTTT. It codes for CAISEGRDTEAFF.

This clone occurred once. The rearrangement joins TRBV7-9 to TRBJ2-7; TRBD2 matches at 8 bases. Germline V gives CDR1 SEHNR, CDR2 FQNEAQ (reference sequence). The ends lost 4 bases at V and 0 bases at J; junction bases unmatched: 8. This CDR3 is 16 amino acids long. CDR3 region: CASSSHSGVLSYEQYF. CDR3 nucleotide sequence: TGTGCCAGCAGCTCTCATAGCGGGGTCCTCTCCTACGAGCAGTACTTC.

The chain links TRBV7-2 to TRBJ1-2; D is ambiguous. CDR3 length: 12 amino acids. V was shortened by 3 bases and J by 3 bases, with 5 bases between the two germline ends. CDR1 and CDR2 from the germline V gene are SGHTA and FQGNSA. CDR3 in DNA: TGTGCCAGCAGCTTCGGGGACTATGGCTACACCTTC. Residues: CASSFGDYGYTF.

The V call is TRBV19, the J call TRBJ1-1; D uncertain. The CDR3 runs to 13 residues. V was clipped by 5 bases and J by 0 bases, with 7 bases between them. Germline CDR1 reads LNHDA; CDR2 reads SQIVND (reference sequence). The CDR3 DNA follows: TGTGCCAGTAGTCCCCACATGAACACTGAAGCTTTCTTT. Its protein is CASSPHMNTEAFF. Combining the CDR3 with reference TRBV19 and TRBJ1-1 gives the whole variable domain DGGITQSPKYLFRKEGQNVTLSCEQNLNHDAMYWYRQDPGQGLRLIYYSQIVNDFQKGDIAEGYSVSREKKESFPLTVTSAQKNPTAFYLCASSPHMNTEAFFGQGTRLTVV.

The gene calls are TRBV19 and TRBJ1-1; 8 nucleotides match TRBD1. This CDR3 is 11 amino acids long. Germline CDR1 reads LNHDA; CDR2 reads SQIVND (reference sequence). Trimming removed 7 bases from V and 11 bases from J; junction bases left unmatched: 6. CDR3 region: CASITTGAAFF. The CDR3 DNA reads TGTGCCAGTATCACGACAGGGGCCGCTTTCTTT.

The rearrangement links TRBV27 to TRBJ2-1; perhaps TRBD2 as D (6 bases). The CDR3 sequence is 14 residues long. In germline, CDR1 is MNHEY, CDR2 SMNVEV (reference sequence). Trimming shortened V by 3 bases and J by 7 bases, and 13 bases separated the two germline ends. CDR3 nucleotides: TGTGCCAGCAGTTTTGGCGGGGCCCGAAATGAGCAGTTCTTC. It is translated as CASSFGGARNEQFF.

The chain is built from TRBV5-4 and TRBJ2-7, with a tentative D call TRBD1 (5 bases). The V gene's germline CDR1 is SGHNT and CDR2 YYREEE (reference sequence). Trimming pared 3 bases from V and 4 bases from J, leaving 14 bases between. This CDR3 comprises 14 residues. The CDR3 here is CASSSGQSLYEQYF. The CDR3 nucleotides read TGTGCCAGCAGCTCAGGACAAAGTTTGTACGAGCAGTACTTC.

The chain joins TRBV24-1 to TRBJ2-2; TRBD2 matches at 8 bases. The CDR3 sequence is 16 residues long. Germline V gene sequence: CDR1 KGHDR, CDR2 SFDVKD. V gave up 1 base and J gave up 5 bases; unmatched junction bases: 5. The CDR3 protein is CATSDFGGGITGELFF. In nucleotides, the CDR3 is TGTGCCACCAGTGATTTCGGCGGGGGGATTACCGGGGAGCTGTTTTTT.

This clone was detected once. The rearrangement uses TRBV27 and TRBJ2-7, with 7 bases fitting TRBD1. V trimming: 5 bases; J trimming: 5 bases; junction bases outside the gene matches: 12. The CDR3 extends over 15 amino acids. Germline V gene data show CDR1 as MNHEY and CDR2 as SMNVEV (reference sequence). The chain's CDR3 is CASSRDRAVFNEQYF. CDR3 sequence (DNA): TGTGCCAGCAGTCGTGACAGGGCTGTATTCAACGAGCAGTACTTC.

The chain is built from TRBV10-3 and TRBJ1-2; a weak D match, TRBD1 (5 bases). The V gene's germline CDR1 is ENHRY and CDR2 SYGVKD. CDR3 length equals 15 residues. V gave up 0 bases and J gave up 2 bases, with 10 bases separating them. The chain's CDR3 is CAISESTGTNYGYTF. The CDR3 DNA sequence: TGTGCCATCAGTGAGTCTACGGGGACCAACTATGGCTACACCTTC.